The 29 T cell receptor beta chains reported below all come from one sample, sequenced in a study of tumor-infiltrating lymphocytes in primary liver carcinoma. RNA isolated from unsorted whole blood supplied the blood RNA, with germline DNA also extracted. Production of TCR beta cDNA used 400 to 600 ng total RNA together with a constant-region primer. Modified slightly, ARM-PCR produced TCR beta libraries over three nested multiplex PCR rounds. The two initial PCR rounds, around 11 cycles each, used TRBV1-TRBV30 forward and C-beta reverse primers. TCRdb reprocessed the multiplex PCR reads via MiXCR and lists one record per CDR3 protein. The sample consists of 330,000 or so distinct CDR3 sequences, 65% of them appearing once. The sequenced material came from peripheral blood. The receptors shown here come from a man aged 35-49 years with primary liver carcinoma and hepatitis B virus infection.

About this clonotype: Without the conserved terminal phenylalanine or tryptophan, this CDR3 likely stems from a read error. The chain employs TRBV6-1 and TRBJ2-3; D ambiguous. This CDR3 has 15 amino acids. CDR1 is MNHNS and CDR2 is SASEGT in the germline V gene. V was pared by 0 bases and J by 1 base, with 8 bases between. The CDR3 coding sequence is TGTGCCAGCAGTGAAGCTGTACTTGGCACAGATACGCAGTATTTG. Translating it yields CASSEAVLGTDTQYL.

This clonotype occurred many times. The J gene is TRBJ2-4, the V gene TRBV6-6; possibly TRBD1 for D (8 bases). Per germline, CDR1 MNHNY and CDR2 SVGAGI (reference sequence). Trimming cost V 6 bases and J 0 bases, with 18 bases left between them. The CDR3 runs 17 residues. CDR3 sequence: CASSPWGGTGAKNIQYF. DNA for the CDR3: TGTGCCAGCAGCCCATGGGGGGGGACAGGAGCCAAAAACATTCAGTACTTC.

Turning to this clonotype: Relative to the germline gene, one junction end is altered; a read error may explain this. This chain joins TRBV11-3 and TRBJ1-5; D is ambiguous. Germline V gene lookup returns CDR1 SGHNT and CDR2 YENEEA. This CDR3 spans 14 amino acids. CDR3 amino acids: CASSRTRTDQPQHF. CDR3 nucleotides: TGCGCCAGCAGCCGCACAAGGACCGATCAGCCCCAGCATTTT.

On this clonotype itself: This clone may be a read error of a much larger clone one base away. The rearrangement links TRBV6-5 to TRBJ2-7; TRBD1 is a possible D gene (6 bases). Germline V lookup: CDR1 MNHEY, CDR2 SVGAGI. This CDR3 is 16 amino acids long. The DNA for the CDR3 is TGTGCCAGCAGTTACTCTGTTGGACAGAGTCTCTACGAGCTGTACTTC. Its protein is CASSYSVGQSLYELYF.

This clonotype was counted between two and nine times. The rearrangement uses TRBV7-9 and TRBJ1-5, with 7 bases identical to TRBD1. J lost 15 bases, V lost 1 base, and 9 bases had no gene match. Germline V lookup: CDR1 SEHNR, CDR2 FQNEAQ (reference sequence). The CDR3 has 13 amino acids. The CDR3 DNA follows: TGTGCCAGCAGCTTAGATGGGACAGCCTCCACGCATTTT. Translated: CASSLDGTASTHF.

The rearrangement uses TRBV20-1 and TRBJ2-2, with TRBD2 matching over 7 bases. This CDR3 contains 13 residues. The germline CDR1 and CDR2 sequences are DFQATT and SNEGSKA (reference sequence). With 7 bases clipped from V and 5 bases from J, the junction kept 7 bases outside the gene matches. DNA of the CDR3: TGCAGTGTGGGCGGGAGTGGTACCGGGGAGCTGTTTTTT. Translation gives CSVGGSGTGELFF.

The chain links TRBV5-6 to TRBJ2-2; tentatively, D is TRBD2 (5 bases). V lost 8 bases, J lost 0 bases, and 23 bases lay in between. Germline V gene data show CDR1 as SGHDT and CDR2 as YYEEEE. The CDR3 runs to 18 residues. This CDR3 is CARSRWRVTIPNTGELFF. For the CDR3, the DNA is TGTGCCAGGAGCCGGTGGCGGGTAACGATTCCGAACACCGGGGAGCTGTTTTTT.

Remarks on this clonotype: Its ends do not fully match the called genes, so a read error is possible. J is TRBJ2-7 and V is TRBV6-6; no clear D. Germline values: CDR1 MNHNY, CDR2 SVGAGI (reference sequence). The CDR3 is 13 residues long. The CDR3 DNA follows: TGTGCCAGCAGTCCACAGAGATCCTACGGGCAGTACTTC. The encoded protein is CASSPQRSYGQYF.

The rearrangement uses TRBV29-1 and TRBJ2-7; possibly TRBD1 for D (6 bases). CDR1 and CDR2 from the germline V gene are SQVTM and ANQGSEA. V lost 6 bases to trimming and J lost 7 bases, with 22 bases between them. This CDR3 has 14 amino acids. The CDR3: CSVAPGHVMREQYF. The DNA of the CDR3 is TGCAGCGTAGCTCCGGGACATGTCATGAGGGAGCAGTACTTC.

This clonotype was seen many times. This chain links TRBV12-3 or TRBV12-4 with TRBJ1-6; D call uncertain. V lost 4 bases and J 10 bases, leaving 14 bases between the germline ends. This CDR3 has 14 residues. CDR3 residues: CASSWKVRESPLHF. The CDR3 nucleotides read TGTGCCAGCAGTTGGAAAGTGAGAGAGTCACCCCTCCACTTT.

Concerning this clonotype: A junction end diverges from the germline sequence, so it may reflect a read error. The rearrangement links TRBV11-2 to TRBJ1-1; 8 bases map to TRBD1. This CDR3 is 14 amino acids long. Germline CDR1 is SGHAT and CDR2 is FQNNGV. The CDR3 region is CTSSLAGGICEAFF. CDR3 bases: TGTACCAGCAGCTTAGCAGGGGGCATCTGTGAAGCTTTCTTT. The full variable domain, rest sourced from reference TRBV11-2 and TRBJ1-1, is EAGVAQSPRYKIIEKRQSVAFWCNPISGHATLYWYQQILGQGPKLLIQFQNNGVVDDSQLPKDRFSAERLKGVDSTLKIQPAKLEDSAVYLCTSSLAGGICEAFFGQGTRLTVV.

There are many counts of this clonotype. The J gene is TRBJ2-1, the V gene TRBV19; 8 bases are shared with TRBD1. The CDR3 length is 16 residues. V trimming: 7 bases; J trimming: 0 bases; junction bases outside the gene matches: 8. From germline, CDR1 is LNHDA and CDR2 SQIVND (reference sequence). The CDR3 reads CASTALGTGSYNEQFF. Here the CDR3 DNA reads TGTGCCAGTACCGCCCTCGGGACAGGCTCCTACAATGAGCAGTTCTTC.

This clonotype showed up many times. The CDR3 sequence: CASSLGLAGIQFF. In DNA, the CDR3 is TGTGCCAGCAGTCTTGGACTAGCGGGGATCCAGTTCTTC. The V gene is TRBV28, the J gene TRBJ2-1; 12 nucleotides line up with TRBD2. Germline-derived CDR1 and CDR2 are MDHEN and SYDVKM. The junction had 6 bases not matched to a gene; V was cut back by 5 bases and J by 13 bases. The CDR3 spans 13 residues.

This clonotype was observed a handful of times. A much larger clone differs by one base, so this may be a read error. In DNA form, the CDR3 reads TGCATCGTGGAGAGGACAGGGCAAGAGACCCAGTACTTC. Protein: CIVERTGQETQYF. The chain combines TRBV29-1 with TRBJ2-5; 8 nucleotides line up with TRBD1. The CDR3 loop spans 13 amino acids. The V gene's germline CDR1 is SQVTM and CDR2 ANQGSEA.

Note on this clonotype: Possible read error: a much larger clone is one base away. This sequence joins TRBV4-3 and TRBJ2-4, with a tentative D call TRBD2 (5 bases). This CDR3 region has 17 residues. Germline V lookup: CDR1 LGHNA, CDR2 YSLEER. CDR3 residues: CASTQQGADLAKNIQYF. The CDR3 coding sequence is TGCGCCAGCACCCAACAAGGAGCGGATCTAGCCAAAAACATTCAGTACTTC.

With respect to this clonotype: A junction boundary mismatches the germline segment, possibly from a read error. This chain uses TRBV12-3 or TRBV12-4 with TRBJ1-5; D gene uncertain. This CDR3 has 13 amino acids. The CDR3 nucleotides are TGTGCCAACAGTTTCGAGGCGAATCAGCCCCAGCATTTT. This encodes CANSFEANQPQHF.

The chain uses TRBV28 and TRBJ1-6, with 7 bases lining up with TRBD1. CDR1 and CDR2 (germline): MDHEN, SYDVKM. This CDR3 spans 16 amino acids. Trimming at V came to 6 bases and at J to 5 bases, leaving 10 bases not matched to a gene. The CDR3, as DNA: TGTGCCAGCAGCTTCGCCGTTCAGGGGGATAATTCACCCCTCCACTTT. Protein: CASSFAVQGDNSPLHF.

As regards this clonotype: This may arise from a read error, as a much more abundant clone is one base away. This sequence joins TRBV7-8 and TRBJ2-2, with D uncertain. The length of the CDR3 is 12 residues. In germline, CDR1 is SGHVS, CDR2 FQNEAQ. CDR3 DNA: TGTGCCAACAGCCCCCCTTCCGGGGAGCTGTTTTTT. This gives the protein CANSPPSGELFF.

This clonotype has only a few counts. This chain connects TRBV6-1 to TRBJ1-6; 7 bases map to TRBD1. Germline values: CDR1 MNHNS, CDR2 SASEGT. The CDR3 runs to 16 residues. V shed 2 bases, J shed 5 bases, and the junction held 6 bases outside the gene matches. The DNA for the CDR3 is TGTGCCAGCAGTGAATCCCGGGGACAGAATAATTCACCCCTCCACTTT. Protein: CASSESRGQNNSPLHF.

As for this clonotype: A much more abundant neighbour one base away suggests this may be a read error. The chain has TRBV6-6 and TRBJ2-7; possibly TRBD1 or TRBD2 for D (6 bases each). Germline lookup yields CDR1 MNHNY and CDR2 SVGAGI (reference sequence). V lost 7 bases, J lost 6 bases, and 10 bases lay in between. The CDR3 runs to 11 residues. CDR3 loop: CASIGGCEQYF. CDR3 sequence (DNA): TGTGCCAGCATAGGGGGGTGCGAGCAGTACTTC.

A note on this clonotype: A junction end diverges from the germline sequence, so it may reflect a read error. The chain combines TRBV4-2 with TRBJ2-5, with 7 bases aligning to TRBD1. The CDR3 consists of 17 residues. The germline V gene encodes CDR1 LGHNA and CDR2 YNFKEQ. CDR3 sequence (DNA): TGTGCCAGCAGCCAATCCCCCCCGACAGGGCACGGAGAGACCCAGCACTTC. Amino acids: CASSQSPPTGHGETQHF.

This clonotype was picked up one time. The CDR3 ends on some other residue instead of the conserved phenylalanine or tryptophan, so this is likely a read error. CDR3: CSVDGDGPGTDTQYY. The CDR3 coding sequence is TGCAGCGTTGATGGGGACGGACCAGGGACAGATACACAGTATTAT. The gene calls are TRBV29-1 and TRBJ2-3; TRBD1 agrees at 7 bases. The CDR3 spans 15 residues. Germline-derived CDR1 and CDR2 are SQVTM and ANQGSEA.

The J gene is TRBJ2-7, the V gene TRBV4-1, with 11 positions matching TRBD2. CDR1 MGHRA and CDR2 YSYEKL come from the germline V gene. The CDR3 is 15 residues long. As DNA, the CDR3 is TGCTTCAGCAGCCACTTGACTAGCGGGAACTACGAGCAGTACTTC. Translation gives CFSSHLTSGNYEQYF.

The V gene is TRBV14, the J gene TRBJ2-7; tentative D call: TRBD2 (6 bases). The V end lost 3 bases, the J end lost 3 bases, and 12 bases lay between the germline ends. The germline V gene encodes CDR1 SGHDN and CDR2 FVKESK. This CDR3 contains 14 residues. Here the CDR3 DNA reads TGTGCCAGCAGCCATGCGGGGTGGGGCTACGAGCAGTACTTC. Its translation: CASSHAGWGYEQYF.

The CDR3 DNA sequence: TGTGCCAGCAGCGTAGATTATGGGAGGAAAACCGGGGAGCTGTTTTTT. This codes for CASSVDYGRKTGELFF. The J gene is TRBJ2-2, the V gene TRBV9; tentative D call: TRBD2 (6 bases). The V gene's germline CDR1 is SGDLS and CDR2 YYNGEE. V gave up 0 bases and J gave up 5 bases, with 14 bases separating them. This CDR3 has 16 residues. Filled out from reference TRBV9 and TRBJ2-2, the complete variable domain reads DSGVTQTPKHLITATGQRVTLRCSPRSGDLSVYWYQQSLDQGLQFLIQYYNGEERAKGNILERFSAQQFPDLHSELNLSSLELGDSALYFCASSVDYGRKTGELFFGEGSRLTVL.

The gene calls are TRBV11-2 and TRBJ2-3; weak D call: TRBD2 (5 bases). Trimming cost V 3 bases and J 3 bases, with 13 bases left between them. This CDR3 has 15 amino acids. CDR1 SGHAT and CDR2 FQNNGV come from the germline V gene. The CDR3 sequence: CASSLERVRTDTQYF. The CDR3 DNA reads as TGTGCCAGCAGCTTGGAGAGGGTGCGGACAGATACGCAGTATTTT. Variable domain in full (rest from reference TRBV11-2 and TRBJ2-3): EAGVAQSPRYKIIEKRQSVAFWCNPISGHATLYWYQQILGQGPKLLIQFQNNGVVDDSQLPKDRFSAERLKGVDSTLKIQPAKLEDSAVYLCASSLERVRTDTQYFGPGTRLTVL.

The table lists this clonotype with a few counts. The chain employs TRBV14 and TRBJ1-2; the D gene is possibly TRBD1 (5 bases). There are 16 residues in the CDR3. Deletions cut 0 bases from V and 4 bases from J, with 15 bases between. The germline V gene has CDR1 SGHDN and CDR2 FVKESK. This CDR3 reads CASSQDPRAQAYGYTF. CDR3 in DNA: TGTGCCAGCAGCCAAGACCCGAGGGCACAGGCCTATGGCTACACCTTC. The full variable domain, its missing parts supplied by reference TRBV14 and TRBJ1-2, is EAGVTQFPSHSVIEKGQTVTLRCDPISGHDNLYWYRRVMGKEIKFLLHFVKESKQDESGMPNNRFLAERTGGTYSTLKVQPAELEDSGVYFCASSQDPRAQAYGYTFGSGTRLTVV.

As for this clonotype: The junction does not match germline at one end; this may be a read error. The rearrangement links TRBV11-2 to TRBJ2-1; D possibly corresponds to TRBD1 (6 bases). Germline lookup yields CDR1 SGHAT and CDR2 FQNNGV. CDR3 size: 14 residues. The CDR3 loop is CDSSLGGPTSEQFF. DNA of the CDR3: TGTGACAGCAGCTTAGGGGGACCCACCAGTGAGCAGTTCTTC.

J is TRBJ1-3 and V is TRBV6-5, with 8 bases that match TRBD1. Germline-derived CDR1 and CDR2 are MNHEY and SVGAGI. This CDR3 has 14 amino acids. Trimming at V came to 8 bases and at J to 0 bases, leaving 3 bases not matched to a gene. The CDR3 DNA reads TGTGCCAGCGGACAGGGTCACTCTGGAAACACCATATATTTT. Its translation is CASGQGHSGNTIYF.